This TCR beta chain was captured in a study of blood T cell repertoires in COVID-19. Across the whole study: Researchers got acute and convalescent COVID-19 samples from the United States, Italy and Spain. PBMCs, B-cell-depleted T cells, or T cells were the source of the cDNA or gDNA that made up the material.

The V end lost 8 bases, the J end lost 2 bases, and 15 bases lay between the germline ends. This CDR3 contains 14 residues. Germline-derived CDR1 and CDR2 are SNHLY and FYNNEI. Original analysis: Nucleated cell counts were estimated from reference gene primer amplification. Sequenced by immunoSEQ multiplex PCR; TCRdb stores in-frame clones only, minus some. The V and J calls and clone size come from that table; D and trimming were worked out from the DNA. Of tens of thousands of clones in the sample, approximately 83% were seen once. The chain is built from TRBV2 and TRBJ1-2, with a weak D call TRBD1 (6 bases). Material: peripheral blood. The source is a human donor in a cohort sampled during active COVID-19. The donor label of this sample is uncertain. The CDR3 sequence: CASGNRVTNYGYTF. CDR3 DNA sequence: TGTGCCAGCGGCAACAGGGTGACCAACTATGGCTACACCTTC.